This T cell receptor (beta chain) was profiled in a study of blood T cell repertoires in COVID-19. Study summary: Nucleic acid was either cDNA or gDNA, and it came from T cells, B-cell-depleted T cells, or PBMCs.

V was pared by 3 bases and J by 6 bases, with 12 bases of the junction left unmatched. The germline gives CDR1 KGHSH, CDR2 LQKENI. The CDR3 length is 17 residues. Original processing methods: The authors estimated nucleated cell counts from reference gene primer amplification. Repertoires were generated with immunoSEQ multiplex PCR, while TCRdb's copy carries only in-frame clones and drops some. Clone size and the V and J calls come from that table; the DNA yielded D and trimming. This sample yields approximately 100,000 clones, of which 75% to 90% are seen a single time; approximately 12% belongs to the top ten.

Sequencing was done on a sample of peripheral blood. The V and J genes are TRBV18 and TRBJ2-1, with TRBD2 matching over 9 bases. This receptor was obtained from a human donor in a cohort sampled during active COVID-19. The CDR3 spells CASSPQPTGSGGNEQFF. The CDR3 bases are TGTGCCAGCTCACCTCAACCGACCGGTAGCGGGGGCAATGAGCAGTTCTTC.